The 31 T cell receptor beta chains given below trace back to one sample, sequenced in a study of monozygotic twins with inflammatory bowel disease. Each CDR3 protein gets one entry in TCRdb, which reprocessed the 5' RACE reads and gives no DNA. The sample is made up of approximately 400,000 distinct CDR3 sequences, and the top ten hold 2% to 3% of it. Sequencing used blood. Source of these receptors: a human donor with ulcerative colitis or Crohn's disease, or a healthy co-twin of an affected twin (not recorded which).

The chain carries TRBV5-1 and TRBJ2-1. CDR1 SGHRS and CDR2 YFSETQ come from the germline V gene. The CDR3 has 13 residues. This chain's CDR3 is CASSLAPESEQFF.

This chain uses TRBV20-1 with TRBJ2-3; TCRdb returns TRBD1, unconfirmable since there is no DNA. The CDR3 is 15 amino acids. The germline gives CDR1 DFQATT, CDR2 SNEGSKA (reference sequence). The CDR3 spells CSAGLTSPSTDTQYF.

The rearrangement links TRBV11-2 to TRBJ2-3; TCRdb's assignment of TRBD1 cannot be checked, as there is no DNA. The CDR3 is 18 amino acids. Germline CDR1 and CDR2: SGHAT and FQNNGV. The CDR3 loop reads CASSPWGVPGTGSDTQYF.

The V gene is TRBV15, the J gene TRBJ2-2; with no DNA, the TCRdb D assignment of TRBD1 cannot be verified. This CDR3 contains 16 residues. Germline assignment: CDR1 LNHNV and CDR2 YYDKDF (reference sequence). CDR3 protein: CATSRLQGWDTGELFF.

V gene TRBV24-1 combines with J gene TRBJ2-1; TCRdb's assignment of TRBD2 cannot be checked, as there is no DNA. CDR1 is KGHDR, CDR2 SFDVKD, per germline. CDR3 length: 16 amino acids. CDR3 in amino acids: CATSDSASGDHNEQFF.

The J gene is TRBJ2-7, the V gene TRBV10-3; the D call from TCRdb, TRBD2, cannot be confirmed without DNA. The CDR3 totals 13 residues. Germline CDR1 is ENHRY and CDR2 is SYGVKD. CDR3 amino acids: CAITLDRDYEQYF.

This rearrangement joins TRBV11-2 to TRBJ1-2; TCRdb's D gene call, TRBD1, goes unchecked for lack of DNA. CDR1 is SGHAT and CDR2 is FQNNGV in the germline V gene. This CDR3 has 15 amino acids. The CDR3 region is CASSPRDGGHYGYTF.

The J gene is TRBJ2-3, the V gene TRBV7-9; TCRdb's D gene call, TRBD2, goes unchecked for lack of DNA. This CDR3 comprises 14 residues. CDR1 and CDR2 from the germline V gene are SEHNR and FQNEAQ (reference sequence). CDR3 residues: CASSLTVSLHTQYF.

CDR3 region: CASSSQPGLAIRNEQYF. This chain joins TRBV27 and TRBJ2-7; TCRdb gives TRBD2 as the D gene, but with no DNA this cannot be confirmed. In germline, CDR1 is MNHEY, CDR2 SMNVEV (reference sequence). The CDR3 is made up of 17 amino acids.

This chain's CDR3 is CASSFQGGQKLFF. The chain employs TRBV7-2 and TRBJ1-4; TCRdb's D call of TRBD1 is untestable without DNA. CDR3 length: 13 amino acids. CDR1 SGHTA and CDR2 FQGNSA come from the germline V gene.

V and J are TRBV15 and TRBJ2-7. CDR1 LNHNV and CDR2 YYDKDF come from the germline V gene (reference sequence). This CDR3 has 14 amino acids. The CDR3 region is CATSRGGFVYEQYF.

CDR3 in amino acids: CASSLVPGTSSDEQFF. This chain joins TRBV7-8 and TRBJ2-1; without DNA, the TCRdb call of TRBD2 cannot be checked. Germline CDR1 reads SGHVS; CDR2 reads FQNEAQ. The CDR3 length is 16 residues.

This sequence joins TRBV5-1 and TRBJ1-3; as DNA is missing, the TRBD1 call by TCRdb cannot be tested. The CDR3 has 14 residues. Germline V CDR1 and CDR2: SGHRS, YFSETQ. The CDR3 here is CASSLGQGANTIYF.

The J gene is TRBJ2-7, the V gene TRBV5-1; TCRdb designates TRBD1, a call that cannot be tested without DNA. The CDR3 is made up of 13 amino acids. The germline V gene encodes CDR1 SGHRS and CDR2 YFSETQ. The CDR3 loop is CASSPPSAYEQYF. The variable domain in full, completed from reference TRBV5-1 and TRBJ2-7, reads KAGVTQTPRYLIKTRGQQVTLSCSPISGHRSVSWYQQTPGQGLQFLFEYFSETQRNKGNFPGRFSGRQFSNSRSEMNVSTLELGDSALYLCASSPPSAYEQYFGPGTRLTVT.

V and J are TRBV5-1 and TRBJ2-5; checking the TCRdb D call of TRBD1 is not possible without DNA. The germline CDR1 and CDR2 sequences are SGHRS and YFSETQ. CDR3 length: 15 amino acids. CDR3 amino acids: CASSPRTTRAETQYF.

The chain carries TRBV18 and TRBJ2-7; with no DNA, the TCRdb D assignment of TRBD2 cannot be verified. In germline, CDR1 is KGHSH, CDR2 LQKENI. The CDR3 is 15 amino acids. Here the CDR3 reads CASSPRQGLENEQYF.

The rearrangement uses TRBV5-1 and TRBJ1-1. Per germline, CDR1 SGHRS and CDR2 YFSETQ. There are 13 residues in the CDR3. The CDR3 here is CASSPVLNTEAFF.

The genes are TRBV5-1 and TRBJ2-7; without DNA, the TCRdb call of TRBD1 cannot be checked. The germline V gene has CDR1 SGHRS and CDR2 YFSETQ. The CDR3 runs 14 residues. CDR3: CASSWGQGLNEQYF.

This chain connects TRBV4-3 to TRBJ2-3; TCRdb returns TRBD2, unconfirmable since there is no DNA. The CDR3 has 15 residues. CDR1 LGHNA and CDR2 YSLEER come from the germline V gene. This chain's CDR3 is CASSQTGLRTDTQYF.

The rearrangement uses TRBV10-3 and TRBJ2-5. The CDR3 contains 13 residues. CDR1 and CDR2 from the germline V gene are ENHRY and SYGVKD. CDR3 loop: CAISEDWVETQYF.

CDR3 sequence reads: CASSLRAGSFNEQFF. V and J are TRBV27 and TRBJ2-1; TCRdb's D gene call, TRBD2, goes unchecked for lack of DNA. Germline V gives CDR1 MNHEY, CDR2 SMNVEV (reference sequence). The CDR3 is made up of 15 amino acids.

This chain's CDR3 is CASSQEGLLQGTQYF. The chain joins TRBV3-1 to TRBJ2-3; TCRdb indicates TRBD1, and absent DNA this call remains unverified. This CDR3 comprises 15 residues. Per the germline V gene, CDR1 is LGHDT and CDR2 is YNNKEL (reference sequence).

The J gene is TRBJ2-3, the V gene TRBV20-1; absent DNA, TCRdb's TRBD1 call cannot be checked. Germline V gives CDR1 DFQATT, CDR2 SNEGSKA (reference sequence). This CDR3 is 16 amino acids long. The CDR3 here is CSARDGGRSSTDTQYF.

The gene calls are TRBV15 and TRBJ1-1. There are 14 residues in the CDR3. Germline V gene sequence: CDR1 LNHNV, CDR2 YYDKDF (reference sequence). The CDR3 loop reads CATSGGTRNTEAFF.

The chain is built from TRBV6-2 or TRBV6-3 and TRBJ1-5. The CDR3 spans 14 residues. Germline loops: CDR1 MNHEY, CDR2 SVGEGT. The CDR3 here is CASSYYSGTQPQHF.

This rearrangement joins TRBV6-1 to TRBJ1-6; the TCRdb call, TRBD1, lacks DNA for checking. Germline V gene sequence: CDR1 MNHNS, CDR2 SASEGT. The CDR3 has 14 amino acids. The CDR3 spells CASSRRTDNSPLHF.

The CDR3 spells CASFTGKGNNQPQHF. The chain links TRBV21-1 to TRBJ1-5; the D call of TRBD1 rests on TCRdb alone, since no DNA is present to check it. TRBV21-1 is labeled a pseudogene. This CDR3 is built from 15 residues.

The CDR3 is CASSLTRAASANEKLFF. This rearrangement joins TRBV5-1 to TRBJ1-4. Germline loops: CDR1 SGHRS, CDR2 YFSETQ. The CDR3 is 17 residues long.

The chain is built from TRBV10-2 and TRBJ1-1; TCRdb's D call of TRBD1 is untestable without DNA. The CDR3 consists of 13 residues. The V gene's germline CDR1 is WSHSY and CDR2 SAAADI. CDR3 protein: CASIDRANTEAFF.

This chain joins TRBV30 and TRBJ2-7. CDR1 and CDR2 from the germline V gene are GTSNPN and SVGIG (reference sequence). There are 12 residues in the CDR3. CDR3 sequence: CAWSTASYEQYF.

CDR3 region: CASGQGGTDTQYF. The J gene is TRBJ2-3, the V gene TRBV2; the TCRdb call, TRBD1, lacks DNA for checking. In germline, CDR1 is SNHLY, CDR2 FYNNEI. The CDR3 covers 13 residues.